Listed here is a single TCR beta chain. Its target is not known. Treatment given: approximately 10-day PBMC culture with coronavirus spike peptide pools or control peptides (ViraFEST assay). ViraFEST stimulated the growth of antigen-specific T cells using peptide pools and subsequently profiled their TCRs by sequencing. This sample was included in a study of vaccination and CD4 T cells after COVID-19. Germline V gene data show CDR1 as MDHEN and CDR2 as SYDVKM. CDR3 size: 15 residues. V gave up 2 bases and J gave up 4 bases, with 11 bases separating them. Cultured CD4+ T cell DNA was sequenced using the Oncomine TCR Beta short-read assay. TCRdb reprocessed the PCR reads with MiXCR, giving one entry per CDR3 protein. Among about 9,700 distinct CDR3 sequences listed, around 50% were seen once.

This sequence was found in a human donor who had recovered from COVID-19. The chain recombines TRBV28 with TRBJ2-2, with D perhaps TRBD1 (6 bases). Material for sequencing was CD4+ T cells from blood, cultured in vitro. In DNA form, the CDR3 reads TGTGCCAGCAGTTTAATACAGGGACGCACCGGGGAGCTGTTTTTT. Translated, it gives CASSLIQGRTGELFF.